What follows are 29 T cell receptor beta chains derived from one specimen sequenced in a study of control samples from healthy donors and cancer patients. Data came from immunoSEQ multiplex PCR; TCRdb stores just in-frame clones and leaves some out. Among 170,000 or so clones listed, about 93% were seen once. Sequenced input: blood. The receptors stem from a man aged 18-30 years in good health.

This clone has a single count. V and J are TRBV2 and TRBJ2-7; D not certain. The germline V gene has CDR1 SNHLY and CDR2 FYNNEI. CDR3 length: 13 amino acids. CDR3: CATHGGYSYEQYF. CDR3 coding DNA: TGTGCTACCCACGGCGGTTACTCCTACGAGCAGTACTTC.

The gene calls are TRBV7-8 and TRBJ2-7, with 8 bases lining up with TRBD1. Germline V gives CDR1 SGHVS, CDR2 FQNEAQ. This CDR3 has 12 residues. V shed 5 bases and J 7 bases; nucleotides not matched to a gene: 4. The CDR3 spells CASSPTGGEQYF. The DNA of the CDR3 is TGTGCCAGCAGCCCAACAGGGGGAGAGCAGTACTTC. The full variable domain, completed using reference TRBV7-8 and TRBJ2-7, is GAGVSQSPRYKVAKRGQDVALRCDPISGHVSLFWYQQALGQGPEFLTYFQNEAQLDKSGLPSDRFFAERPEGSVSTLKIQRTQQEDSAVYLCASSPTGGEQYFGPGTRLTVT.

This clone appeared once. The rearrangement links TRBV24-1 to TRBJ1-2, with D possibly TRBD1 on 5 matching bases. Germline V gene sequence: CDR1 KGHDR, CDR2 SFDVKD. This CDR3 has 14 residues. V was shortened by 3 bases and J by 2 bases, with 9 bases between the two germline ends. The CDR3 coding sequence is TGTGCCACCAGTGATCGGGACGTCAACTATGGCTACACCTTC. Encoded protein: CATSDRDVNYGYTF.

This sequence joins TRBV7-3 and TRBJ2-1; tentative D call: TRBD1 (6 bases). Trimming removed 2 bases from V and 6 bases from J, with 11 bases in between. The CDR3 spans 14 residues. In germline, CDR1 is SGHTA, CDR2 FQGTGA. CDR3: CASSLSGTLNEQFF. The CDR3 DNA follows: TGTGCCAGCAGCTTATCCGGGACACTCAATGAGCAGTTCTTC. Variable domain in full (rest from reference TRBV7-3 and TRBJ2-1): GAGVSQTPSNKVTEKGKYVELRCDPISGHTALYWYRQSLGQGPEFLIYFQGTGAADDSGLPNDRFFAVRPEGSVSTLKIQRTERGDSAVYLCASSLSGTLNEQFFGPGTRLTVL.

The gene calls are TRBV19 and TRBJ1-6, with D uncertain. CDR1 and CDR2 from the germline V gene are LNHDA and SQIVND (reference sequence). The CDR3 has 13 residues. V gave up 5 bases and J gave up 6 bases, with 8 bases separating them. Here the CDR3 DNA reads TGTGCCAGTAGTTCCACTTTTAATTCACCCCTCCACTTT. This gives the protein CASSSTFNSPLHF. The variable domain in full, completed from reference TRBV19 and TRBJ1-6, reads DGGITQSPKYLFRKEGQNVTLSCEQNLNHDAMYWYRQDPGQGLRLIYYSQIVNDFQKGDIAEGYSVSREKKESFPLTVTSAQKNPTAFYLCASSSTFNSPLHFGNGTRLTVT.

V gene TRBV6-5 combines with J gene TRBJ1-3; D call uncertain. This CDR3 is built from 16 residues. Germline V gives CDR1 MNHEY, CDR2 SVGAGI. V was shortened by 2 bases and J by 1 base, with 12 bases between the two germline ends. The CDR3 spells CASSYRFKASGNTIYF. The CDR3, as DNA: TGTGCCAGCAGTTACAGGTTCAAGGCTTCTGGAAACACCATATATTTT.

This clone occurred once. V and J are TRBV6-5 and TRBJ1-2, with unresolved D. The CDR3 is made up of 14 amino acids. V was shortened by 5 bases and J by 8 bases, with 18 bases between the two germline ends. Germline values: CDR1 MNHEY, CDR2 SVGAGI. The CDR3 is CASSHELGTRGYTF. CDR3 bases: TGTGCCAGCAGTCACGAACTGGGTACTAGGGGCTACACCTTC.

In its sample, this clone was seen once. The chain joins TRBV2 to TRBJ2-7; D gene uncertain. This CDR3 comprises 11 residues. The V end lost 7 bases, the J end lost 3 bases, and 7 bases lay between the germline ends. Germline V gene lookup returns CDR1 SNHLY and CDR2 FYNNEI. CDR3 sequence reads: CASKTSYEQYF. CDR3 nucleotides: TGTGCCAGCAAGACCAGCTACGAGCAGTACTTC. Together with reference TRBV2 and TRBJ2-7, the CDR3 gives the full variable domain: EPEVTQTPSHQVTQMGQEVILRCVPISNHLYFYWYRQILGQKVEFLVSFYNNEISEKSEIFDDQFSVERPDGSNFTLKIRSTKLEDSAMYFCASKTSYEQYFGPGTRLTVT.

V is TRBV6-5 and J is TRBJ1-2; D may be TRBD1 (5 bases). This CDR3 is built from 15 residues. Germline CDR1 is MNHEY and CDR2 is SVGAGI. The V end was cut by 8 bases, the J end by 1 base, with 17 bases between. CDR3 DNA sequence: TGTGCCAGCGGGGGGACTCCGGGACTTAACTATGGCTACACCTTC. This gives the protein CASGGTPGLNYGYTF.

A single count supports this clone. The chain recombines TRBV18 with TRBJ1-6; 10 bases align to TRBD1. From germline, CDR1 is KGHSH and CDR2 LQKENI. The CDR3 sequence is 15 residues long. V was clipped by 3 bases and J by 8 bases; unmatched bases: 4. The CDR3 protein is CASSPGTGDDSPLHF. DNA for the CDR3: TGTGCCAGCTCACCCGGGACAGGGGATGATTCACCCCTCCACTTT.

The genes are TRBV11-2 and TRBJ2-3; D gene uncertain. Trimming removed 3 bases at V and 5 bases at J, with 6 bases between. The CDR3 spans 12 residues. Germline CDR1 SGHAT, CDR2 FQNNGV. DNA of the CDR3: TGTGCCAGCAGCTTCAGCCTAGATACGCAGTATTTT. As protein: CASSFSLDTQYF. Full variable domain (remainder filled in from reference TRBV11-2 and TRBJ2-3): EAGVAQSPRYKIIEKRQSVAFWCNPISGHATLYWYQQILGQGPKLLIQFQNNGVVDDSQLPKDRFSAERLKGVDSTLKIQPAKLEDSAVYLCASSFSLDTQYFGPGTRLTVL.

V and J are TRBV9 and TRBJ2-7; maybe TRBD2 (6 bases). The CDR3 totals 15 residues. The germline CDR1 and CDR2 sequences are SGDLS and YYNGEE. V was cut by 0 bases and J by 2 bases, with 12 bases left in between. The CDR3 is CASSVGTGVTYEQYF. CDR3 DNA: TGTGCCAGCAGCGTAGGTACGGGGGTGACCTACGAGCAGTACTTC.

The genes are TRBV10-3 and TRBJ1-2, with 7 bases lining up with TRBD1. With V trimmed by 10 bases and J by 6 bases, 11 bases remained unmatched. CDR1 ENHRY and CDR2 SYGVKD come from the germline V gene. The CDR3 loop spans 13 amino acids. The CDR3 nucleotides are TGTGCCACAGGGACGACAGGGAGGGATGGCTACACCTTC. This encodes CATGTTGRDGYTF.

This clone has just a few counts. The CDR3 here is CASRLQDHEQYF. DNA for the CDR3: TGTGCCAGCAGGCTACAGGACCACGAGCAGTACTTC. V is TRBV2 and J is TRBJ2-7; the D gene is possibly TRBD1 (5 bases). CDR1 and CDR2 from the germline V gene are SNHLY and FYNNEI. V shed 6 bases and J shed 5 bases, with 11 bases lying between them. The CDR3 consists of 12 residues.

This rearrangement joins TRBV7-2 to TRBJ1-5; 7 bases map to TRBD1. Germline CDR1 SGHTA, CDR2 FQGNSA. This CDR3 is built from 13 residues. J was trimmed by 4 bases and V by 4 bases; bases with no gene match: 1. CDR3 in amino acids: CASSSRGNQPQHF. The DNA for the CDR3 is TGTGCCAGCAGCTCCAGGGGGAATCAGCCCCAGCATTTT.

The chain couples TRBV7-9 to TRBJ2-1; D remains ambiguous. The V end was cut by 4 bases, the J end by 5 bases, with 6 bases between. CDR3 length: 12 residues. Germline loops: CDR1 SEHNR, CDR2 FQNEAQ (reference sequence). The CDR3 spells CASSSPNNEQFF. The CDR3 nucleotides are TGTGCCAGCAGCTCTCCAAACAATGAGCAGTTCTTC.

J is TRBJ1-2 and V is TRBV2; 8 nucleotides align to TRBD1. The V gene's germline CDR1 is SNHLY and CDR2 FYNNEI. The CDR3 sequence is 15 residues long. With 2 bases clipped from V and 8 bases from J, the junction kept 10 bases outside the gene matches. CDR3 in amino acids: CASSERVGQERGYTF. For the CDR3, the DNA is TGTGCCAGCAGTGAAAGGGTGGGACAGGAGCGGGGCTACACCTTC.

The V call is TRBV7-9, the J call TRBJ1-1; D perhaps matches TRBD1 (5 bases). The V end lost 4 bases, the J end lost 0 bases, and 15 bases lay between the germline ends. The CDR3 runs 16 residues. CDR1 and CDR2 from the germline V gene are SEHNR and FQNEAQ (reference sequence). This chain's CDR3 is CASSSLPGGLNTEAFF. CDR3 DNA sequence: TGTGCCAGCAGCTCGCTACCTGGGGGATTGAACACTGAAGCTTTCTTT.

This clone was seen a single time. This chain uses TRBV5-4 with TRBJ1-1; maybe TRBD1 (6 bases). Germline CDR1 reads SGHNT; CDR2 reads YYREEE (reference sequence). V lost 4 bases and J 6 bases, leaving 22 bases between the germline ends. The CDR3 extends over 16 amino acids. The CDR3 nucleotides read TGTGCCAGCAGCCCACCAGGACAGCCTTCATATCCTGAAGCTTTCTTT. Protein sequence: CASSPPGQPSYPEAFF.

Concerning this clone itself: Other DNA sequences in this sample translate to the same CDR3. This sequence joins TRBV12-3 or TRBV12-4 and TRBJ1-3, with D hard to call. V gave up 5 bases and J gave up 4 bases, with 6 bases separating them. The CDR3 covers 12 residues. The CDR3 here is CASSPRGNTIYF. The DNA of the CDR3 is TGTGCCAGCAGTCCCCGCGGAAACACCATATATTTT.

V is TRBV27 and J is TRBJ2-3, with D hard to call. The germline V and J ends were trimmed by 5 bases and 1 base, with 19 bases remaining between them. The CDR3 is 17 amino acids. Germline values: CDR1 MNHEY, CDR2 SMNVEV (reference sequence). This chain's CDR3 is CASSPRFSKAGTDTQYF. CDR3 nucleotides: TGTGCCAGCAGTCCCAGGTTTAGCAAAGCTGGCACAGATACGCAGTATTTT.

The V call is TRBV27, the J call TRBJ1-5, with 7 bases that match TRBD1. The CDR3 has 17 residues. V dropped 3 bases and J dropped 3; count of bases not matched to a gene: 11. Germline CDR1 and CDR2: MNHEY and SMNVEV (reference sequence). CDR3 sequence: CASSFKPGTASNQPQHF. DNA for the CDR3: TGTGCCAGCAGTTTTAAACCCGGGACAGCATCCAATCAGCCCCAGCATTTT.

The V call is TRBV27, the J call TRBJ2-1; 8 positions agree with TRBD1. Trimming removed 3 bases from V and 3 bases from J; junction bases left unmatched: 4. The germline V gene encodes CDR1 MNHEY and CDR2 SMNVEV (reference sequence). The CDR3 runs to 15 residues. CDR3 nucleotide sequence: TGTGCCAGCAGTTTCCGGACAGGGAGCTACAATGAGCAGTTCTTC. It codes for CASSFRTGSYNEQFF.

This chain's CDR3 is CASSTDLNTEAFF. In DNA, the CDR3 is TGTGCCAGCAGCACGGACTTGAACACTGAAGCTTTCTTT. The V gene is TRBV5-4, the J gene TRBJ1-1; no reliable D call. The CDR3 is 13 residues long. The germline V gene has CDR1 SGHNT and CDR2 YYREEE (reference sequence). V lost 4 bases and J 0 bases, leaving 7 bases between the germline ends.

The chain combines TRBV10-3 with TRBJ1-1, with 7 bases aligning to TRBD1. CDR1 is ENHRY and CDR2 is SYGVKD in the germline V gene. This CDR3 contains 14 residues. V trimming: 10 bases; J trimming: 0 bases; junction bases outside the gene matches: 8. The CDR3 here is CATGWGQMNTEAFF. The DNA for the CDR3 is TGTGCCACAGGGTGGGGACAGATGAACACTGAAGCTTTCTTT.

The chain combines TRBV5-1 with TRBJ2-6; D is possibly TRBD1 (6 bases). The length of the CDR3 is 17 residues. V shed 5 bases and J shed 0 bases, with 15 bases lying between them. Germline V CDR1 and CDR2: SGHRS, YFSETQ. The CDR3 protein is CASRYRTAPSGANVLTF. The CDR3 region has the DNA TGCGCCAGCAGGTATCGGACAGCCCCCTCTGGGGCCAACGTCCTGACTTTC.

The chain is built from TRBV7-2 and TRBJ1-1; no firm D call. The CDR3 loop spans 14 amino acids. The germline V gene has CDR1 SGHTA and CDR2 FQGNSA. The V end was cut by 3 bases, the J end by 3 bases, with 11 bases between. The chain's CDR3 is CASSFKSGYTEAFF. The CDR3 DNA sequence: TGTGCCAGCAGCTTCAAGTCGGGGTACACTGAAGCTTTCTTT.

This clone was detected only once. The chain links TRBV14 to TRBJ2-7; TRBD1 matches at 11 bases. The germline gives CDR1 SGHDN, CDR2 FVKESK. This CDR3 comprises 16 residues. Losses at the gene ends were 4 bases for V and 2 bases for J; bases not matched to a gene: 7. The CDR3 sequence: CASSLYPGQGAYEQYF. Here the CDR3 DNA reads TGTGCCAGCAGCCTCTACCCGGGACAGGGGGCCTACGAGCAGTACTTC.

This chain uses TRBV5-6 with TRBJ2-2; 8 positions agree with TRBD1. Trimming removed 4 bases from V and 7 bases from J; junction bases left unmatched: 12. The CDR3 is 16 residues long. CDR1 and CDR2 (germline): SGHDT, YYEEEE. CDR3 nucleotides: TGTGCCAGCAGCACGGGGACAGGTTATGGCGGCGGGGAGCTGTTTTTT. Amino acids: CASSTGTGYGGGELFF.